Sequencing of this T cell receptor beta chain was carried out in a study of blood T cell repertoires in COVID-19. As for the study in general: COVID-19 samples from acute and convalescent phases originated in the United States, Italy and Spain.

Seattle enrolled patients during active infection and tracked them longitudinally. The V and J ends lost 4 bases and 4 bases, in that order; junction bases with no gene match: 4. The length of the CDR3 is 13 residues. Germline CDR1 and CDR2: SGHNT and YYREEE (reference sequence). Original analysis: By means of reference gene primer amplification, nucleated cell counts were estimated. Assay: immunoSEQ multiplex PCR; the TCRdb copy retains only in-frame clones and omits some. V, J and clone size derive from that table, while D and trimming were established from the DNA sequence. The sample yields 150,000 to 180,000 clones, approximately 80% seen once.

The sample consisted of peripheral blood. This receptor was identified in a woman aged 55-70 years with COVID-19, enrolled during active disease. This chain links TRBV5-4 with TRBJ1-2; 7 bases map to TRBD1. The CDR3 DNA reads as TGTGCCAGCAGCGTGTGGACAGGCTATGGCTACACCTTC. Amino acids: CASSVWTGYGYTF.